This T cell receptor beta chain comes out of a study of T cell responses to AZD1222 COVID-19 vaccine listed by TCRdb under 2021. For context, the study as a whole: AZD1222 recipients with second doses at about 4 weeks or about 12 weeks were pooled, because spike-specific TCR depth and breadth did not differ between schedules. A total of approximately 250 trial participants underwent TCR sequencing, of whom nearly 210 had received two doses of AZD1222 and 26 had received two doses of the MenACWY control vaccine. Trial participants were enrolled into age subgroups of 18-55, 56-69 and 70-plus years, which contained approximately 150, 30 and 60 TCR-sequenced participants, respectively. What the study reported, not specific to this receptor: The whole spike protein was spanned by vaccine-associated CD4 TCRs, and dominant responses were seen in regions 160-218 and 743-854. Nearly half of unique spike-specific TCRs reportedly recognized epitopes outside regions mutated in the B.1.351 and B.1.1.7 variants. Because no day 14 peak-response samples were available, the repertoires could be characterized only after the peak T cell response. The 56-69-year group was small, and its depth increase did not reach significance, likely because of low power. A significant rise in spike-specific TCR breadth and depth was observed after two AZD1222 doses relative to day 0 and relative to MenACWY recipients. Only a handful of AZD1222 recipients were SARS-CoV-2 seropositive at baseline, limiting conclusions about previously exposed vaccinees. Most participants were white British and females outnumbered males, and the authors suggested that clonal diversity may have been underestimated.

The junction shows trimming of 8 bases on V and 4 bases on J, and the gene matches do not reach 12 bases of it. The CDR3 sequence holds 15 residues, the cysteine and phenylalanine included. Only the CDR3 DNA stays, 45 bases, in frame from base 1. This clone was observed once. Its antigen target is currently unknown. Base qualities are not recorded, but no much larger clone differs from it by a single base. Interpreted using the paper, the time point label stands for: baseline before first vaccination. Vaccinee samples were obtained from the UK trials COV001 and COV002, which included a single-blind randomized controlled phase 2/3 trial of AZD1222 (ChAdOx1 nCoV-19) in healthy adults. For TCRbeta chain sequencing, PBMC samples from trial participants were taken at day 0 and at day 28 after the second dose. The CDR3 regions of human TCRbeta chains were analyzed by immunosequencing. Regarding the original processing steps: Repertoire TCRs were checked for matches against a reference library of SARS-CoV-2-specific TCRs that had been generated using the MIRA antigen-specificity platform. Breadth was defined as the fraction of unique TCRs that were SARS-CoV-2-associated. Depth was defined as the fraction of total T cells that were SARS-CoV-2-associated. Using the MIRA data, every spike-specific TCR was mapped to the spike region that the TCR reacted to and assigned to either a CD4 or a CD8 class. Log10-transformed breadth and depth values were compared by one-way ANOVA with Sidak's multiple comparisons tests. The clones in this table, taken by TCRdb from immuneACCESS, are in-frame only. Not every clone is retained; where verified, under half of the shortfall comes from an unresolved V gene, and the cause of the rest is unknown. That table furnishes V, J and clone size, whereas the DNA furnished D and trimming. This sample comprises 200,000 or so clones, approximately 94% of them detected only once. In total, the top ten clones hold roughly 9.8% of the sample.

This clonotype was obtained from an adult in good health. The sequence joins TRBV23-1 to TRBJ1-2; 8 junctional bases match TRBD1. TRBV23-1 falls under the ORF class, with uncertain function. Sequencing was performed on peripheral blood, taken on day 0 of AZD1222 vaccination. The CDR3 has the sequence CASSHFGQGIYGYTF. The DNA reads TGCGCCAGCTCCCACTTCGGACAGGGTATCTATGGCTACACCTTC.